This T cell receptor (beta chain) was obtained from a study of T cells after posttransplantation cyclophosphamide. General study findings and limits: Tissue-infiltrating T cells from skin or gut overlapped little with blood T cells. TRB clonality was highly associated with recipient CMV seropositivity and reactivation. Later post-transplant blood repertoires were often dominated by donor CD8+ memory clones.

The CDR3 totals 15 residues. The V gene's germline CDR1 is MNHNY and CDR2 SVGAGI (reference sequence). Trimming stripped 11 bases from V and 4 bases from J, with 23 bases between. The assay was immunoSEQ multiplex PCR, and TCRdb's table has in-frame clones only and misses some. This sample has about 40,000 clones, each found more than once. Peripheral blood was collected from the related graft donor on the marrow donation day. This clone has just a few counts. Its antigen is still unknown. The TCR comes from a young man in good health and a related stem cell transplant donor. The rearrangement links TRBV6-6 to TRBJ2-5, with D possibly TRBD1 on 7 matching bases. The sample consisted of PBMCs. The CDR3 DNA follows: TGTGCCCTGGGACAGAACAGGGGAGGAGGAGAGACCCAGTACTTC. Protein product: CALGQNRGGGETQYF.